This TCR beta chain was identified in a study of cytomegalovirus exposure and HLA in healthy donors. The CDR3 spans 17 residues. Germline CDR1 is MRHNA and CDR2 is SNTAGT. The V and J ends lost 5 bases and 0 bases respectively, with 17 bases between them. Amplification used 60 Vbeta primers and 13 Jbeta primers. Method: immunoSEQ multiplex PCR; TCRdb's copy keeps in-frame clones and lacks some. This table holds about 140,000 clones, around 82% found once. The chain recombines TRBV6-4 with TRBJ1-5; D ambiguous. Sequenced input: PBMCs. The clonotype was recovered from a man between 18 and 35 years old in good health and CMV-seropositive. The DNA for the CDR3 is TGTGCCAGCAGTTCTCGAATGTGCCAGTATAGCAATCAGCCCCAGCATTTT. This encodes CASSSRMCQYSNQPQHF.